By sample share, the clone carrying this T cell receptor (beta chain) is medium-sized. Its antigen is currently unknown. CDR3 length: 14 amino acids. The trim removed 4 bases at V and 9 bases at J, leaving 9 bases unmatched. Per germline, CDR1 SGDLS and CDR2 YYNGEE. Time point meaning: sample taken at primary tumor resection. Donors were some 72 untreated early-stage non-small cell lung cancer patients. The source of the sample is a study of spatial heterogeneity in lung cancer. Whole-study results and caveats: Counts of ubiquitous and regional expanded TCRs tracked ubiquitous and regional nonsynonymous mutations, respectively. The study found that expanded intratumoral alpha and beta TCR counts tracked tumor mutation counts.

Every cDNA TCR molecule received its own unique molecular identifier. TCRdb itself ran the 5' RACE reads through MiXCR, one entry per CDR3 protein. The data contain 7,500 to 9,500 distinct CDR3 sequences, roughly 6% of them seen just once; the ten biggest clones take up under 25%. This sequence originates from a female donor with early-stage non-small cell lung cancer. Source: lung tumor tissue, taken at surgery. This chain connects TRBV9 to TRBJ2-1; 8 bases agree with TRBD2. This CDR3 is CASSPHLTSGEQFF. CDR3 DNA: TGTGCCAGCAGCCCCCACTTAACTAGCGGTGAGCAGTTCTTC.